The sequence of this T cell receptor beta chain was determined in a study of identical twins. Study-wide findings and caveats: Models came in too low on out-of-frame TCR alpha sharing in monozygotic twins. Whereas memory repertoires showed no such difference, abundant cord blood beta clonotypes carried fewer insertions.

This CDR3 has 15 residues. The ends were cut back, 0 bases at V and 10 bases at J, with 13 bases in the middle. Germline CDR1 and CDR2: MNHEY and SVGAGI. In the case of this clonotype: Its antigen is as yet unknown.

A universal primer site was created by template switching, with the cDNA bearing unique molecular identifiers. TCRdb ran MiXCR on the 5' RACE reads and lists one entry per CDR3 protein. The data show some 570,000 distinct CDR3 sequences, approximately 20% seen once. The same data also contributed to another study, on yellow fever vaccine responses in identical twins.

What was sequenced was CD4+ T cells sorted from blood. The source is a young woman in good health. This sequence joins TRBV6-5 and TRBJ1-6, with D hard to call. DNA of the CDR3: TGTGCCAGCAGTTACTCTGGGGAAGGTGGCTCACCCCTCCACTTT. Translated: CASSYSGEGGSPLHF.